Below, 6 T cell receptor beta chains from the same sample are listed, as sequenced in a study of T-cell memory formation after mild COVID-19. MiXCR was run by TCRdb on the 5' RACE reads, yielding one entry per CDR3 protein. The profile shows tens of thousands of distinct CDR3 sequences, approximately 15% of them singletons. The specimen sequenced was PBMCs or a T cell subset sorted from them (not recorded which). The receptor set was obtained from an adult woman who had mild COVID-19 (a few samples of this study predate the infection). Cell type and time point are not known.

This clonotype showed up just a few times. This chain uses TRBV7-9 with TRBJ1-1, with D unclear. The V end was cut by 1 base, the J end by 6 bases, with 3 bases between. From germline, CDR1 is SEHNR and CDR2 FQNEAQ (reference sequence). This CDR3 is built from 11 residues. The DNA of the CDR3 is TGTGCCAGCAGCTTAGGATCTGAAGCTTTCTTT. Translated, it gives CASSLGSEAFF.

This clonotype was recorded once. The rearrangement uses TRBV19 and TRBJ1-2; 8 nucleotides match TRBD1. The CDR3 is 14 amino acids. CDR1 is LNHDA and CDR2 is SQIVND in the germline V gene (reference sequence). V lost 4 bases to trimming and J lost 3 bases; unmatched junction nucleotides: 4. CDR3 region: CASSRQGQDYGYTF. For the CDR3, the DNA is TGTGCCAGTAGTAGACAGGGACAGGACTATGGCTACACCTTC.

V gene TRBV6-1 combines with J gene TRBJ1-2, with D tentatively TRBD1 (6 bases). V was trimmed by 7 bases and J by 4 bases, leaving 16 bases between them. The CDR3 is 14 residues long. Looked up from germline, CDR1 is MNHNS and CDR2 is SASEGT. In DNA, the CDR3 is TGTGCCAGCAACCCCGGACAGTCCCCCTATGGCTACACCTTC. Its protein is CASNPGQSPYGYTF.

This clonotype was detected many times. This chain connects TRBV11-3 to TRBJ2-3; either TRBD1 or TRBD2 may fit D (5 bases each). V was shortened by 4 bases and J by 6 bases, with 14 bases between the two germline ends. Germline V CDR1 and CDR2: SGHNT, YENEEA. The CDR3 consists of 14 residues. The CDR3 region has the DNA TGTGCCAGCAGCTCCCCTAGCAGGGCCGATACGCAGTATTTT. It encodes CASSSPSRADTQYF.

The CDR3 sequence: CASSFQAGGRETQYF. CDR3 coding DNA: TGTGCCAGCAGCTTTCAAGCGGGCGGGCGAGAGACCCAGTACTTC. V gene TRBV7-3 combines with J gene TRBJ2-5; TRBD2 might be the D (6 bases). The CDR3 extends over 15 amino acids. The V end lost 3 bases, the J end lost 4 bases, and 15 bases lay between the germline ends. Germline-derived CDR1 and CDR2 are SGHTA and FQGTGA.

Concerning this clonotype: One end of the junction varies from germline; a read error may be responsible. The chain couples TRBV20-1 to TRBJ2-7; D remains unclear. This CDR3 contains 12 residues. CDR1 DFQATT and CDR2 SNEGSKA come from the germline V gene (reference sequence). This chain's CDR3 is CSARGDETFTHF. DNA of the CDR3: TGCAGTGCTAGAGGTGATGAGACCTTTACCCACTTC.